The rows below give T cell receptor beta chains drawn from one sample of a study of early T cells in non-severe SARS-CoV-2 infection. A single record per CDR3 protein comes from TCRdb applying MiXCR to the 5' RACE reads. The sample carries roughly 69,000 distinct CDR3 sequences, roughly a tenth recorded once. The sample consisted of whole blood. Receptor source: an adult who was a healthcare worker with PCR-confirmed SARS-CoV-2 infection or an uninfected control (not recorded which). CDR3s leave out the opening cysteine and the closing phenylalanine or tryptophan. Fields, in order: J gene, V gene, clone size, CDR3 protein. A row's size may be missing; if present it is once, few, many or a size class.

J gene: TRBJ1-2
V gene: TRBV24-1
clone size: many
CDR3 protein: ATRDSNGYT

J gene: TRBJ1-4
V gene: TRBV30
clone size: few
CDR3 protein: AWSVAATGVEKLF

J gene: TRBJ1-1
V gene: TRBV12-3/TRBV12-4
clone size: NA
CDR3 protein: ASSFGQDTEAF

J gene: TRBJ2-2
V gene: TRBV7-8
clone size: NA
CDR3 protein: ASSLGLPNTGELF

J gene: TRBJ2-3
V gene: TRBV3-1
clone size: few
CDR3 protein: ASSQGEVWDTDTQY

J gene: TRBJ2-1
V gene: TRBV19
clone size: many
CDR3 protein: ASSTQRAAPNNEQF

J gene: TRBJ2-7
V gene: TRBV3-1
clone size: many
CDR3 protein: ASSLRVYEQY

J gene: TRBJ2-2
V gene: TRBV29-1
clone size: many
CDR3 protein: SVEGVGGTLNTGELF

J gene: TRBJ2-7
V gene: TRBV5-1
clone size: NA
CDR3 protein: ASSPENGGQY

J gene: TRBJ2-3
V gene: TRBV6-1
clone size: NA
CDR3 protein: ASSVRTGNSGTDTQY